These 5 T cell receptor beta chains originate from one sample sequenced in a study of blood T cell repertoires in COVID-19. TCRdb's copy holds only in-frame clones and misses some; the assay was immunoSEQ multiplex PCR. In the table there are just over 65,000 clones, more than 80% of which are singletons. Sequencing input: peripheral blood. These receptors all come from a man aged 30-40 years with acute or convalescent COVID-19.

J is TRBJ2-3 and V is TRBV27; possible D gene TRBD1, 6 bases. The CDR3 contains 13 residues. CDR1 MNHEY and CDR2 SMNVEV come from the germline V gene (reference sequence). Trimming shortened V by 2 bases and J by 5 bases, and 8 bases separated the two germline ends. CDR3 loop: CASSLGRGDTQYF. The CDR3 DNA follows: TGTGCCAGCAGTTTAGGCAGGGGAGATACGCAGTATTTT.

The chain carries TRBV21-1 and TRBJ2-6; the DNA was not used to check the table's D call, TRBD2. TRBV21-1 is a documented pseudogene. The length of the CDR3 is 12 residues. The CDR3 DNA follows: TGTGCCAGCAGCTTATGGGCCAACGTCCTGACTTTC. The encoded protein is CASSLWANVLTF.

V and J are TRBV5-4 and TRBJ2-1; TRBD2 matches 8 bases. CDR1 SGHNT and CDR2 YYREEE come from the germline V gene (reference sequence). With 1 base clipped from V and 0 bases from J, the junction kept 6 bases outside the gene matches. The CDR3 runs 17 residues. The CDR3 loop reads CASSLTSGTSSYNEQFF. The CDR3, as DNA: TGTGCCAGCAGCTTGACTAGCGGCACAAGCTCCTACAATGAGCAGTTCTTC.

The genes are TRBV5-4 and TRBJ2-1, with D perhaps matching TRBD2 (6 bases). V lost 0 bases, J lost 9 bases, and 16 bases lay in between. Germline CDR1 SGHNT, CDR2 YYREEE (reference sequence). This CDR3 region has 15 residues. CDR3 amino acids: CASSLESGSLLEQFF. Here the CDR3 DNA reads TGTGCCAGCAGCTTGGAGAGCGGGTCCCTGCTTGAGCAGTTCTTC.

V is TRBV7-9 and J is TRBJ2-3, with 11 bases matching TRBD2. Germline lookup yields CDR1 SEHNR and CDR2 FQNEAQ (reference sequence). The CDR3 loop spans 18 amino acids. The junction had 15 bases not matched to a gene; V was cut back by 5 bases and J by 5 bases. This CDR3 reads CASSTISGGLADLDTQYF. CDR3 bases: TGTGCCAGCAGCACGATCAGTGGGGGACTAGCGGATTTAGATACGCAGTATTTT.